The sequence of this TCR beta chain was determined in a study of T cells after yellow fever vaccination. Overall study: Where fractions had low cell numbers, libraries were prepared from them with the SMART-Seq v4 Ultra Low Input RNA kit.

The study made its TCR cDNA through 5'RACE template switching. That step introduced a universal primer site along with UMIs. One entry per CDR3 protein, called by TCRdb with MiXCR from the 5' RACE reads. The sample lists 300,000 to 450,000 distinct CDR3 sequences, roughly 7.5% occurring once. V was trimmed by 5 bases and J by 0 bases, leaving 12 bases between them. CDR1 is MNHEY, CDR2 SMNVEV, per germline (reference sequence). There are 15 residues in the CDR3. This clonotype occurred a few times. The J gene is TRBJ2-3, the V gene TRBV27; perhaps TRBD1 as D (6 bases). The TCR comes from a man aged 18 to 29 who received the YFV17D yellow fever vaccine. The sequences come from PBMCs, collected around 45 days after the first yellow fever vaccination. In DNA, the CDR3 is TGTGCCAGCAGTCTCCCCGGACAGAGCACAGATACGCAGTATTTT. Translated: CASSLPGQSTDTQYF.